The 25 T cell receptor beta chains in this list originate from one sample, sequenced in a study of cytomegalovirus exposure and HLA in healthy donors. Primers: 60 Vbeta forward and 13 Jbeta reverse. The method was immunoSEQ multiplex PCR; TCRdb's version includes in-frame clones alone and lacks a portion of them. The sample records 120,000 or so clones, less than 80% being singletons. Sequenced input: PBMCs. Source of these receptors: a man younger than 45 in good health and CMV-seronegative.

The chain uses TRBV28 and TRBJ1-6; 7 bases are shared with TRBD1. V gave up 6 bases and J gave up 0 bases; unmatched junction bases: 11. Per the germline V gene, CDR1 is MDHEN and CDR2 is SYDVKM. This CDR3 has 18 residues. The CDR3 sequence: CASSTGTVMSSYNSPLHF. CDR3 nucleotides: TGTGCCAGCAGCACCGGGACAGTAATGAGCTCCTATAATTCACCCCTCCACTTT. Complete variable domain (other parts from reference TRBV28 and TRBJ1-6): DVKVTQSSRYLVKRTGEKVFLECVQDMDHENMFWYRQDPGLGLRLIYFSYDVKMKEKGDIPEGYSVSREKKERFSLILESASTNQTSMYLCASSTGTVMSSYNSPLHFGNGTRLTVT.

This clone was counted between two and nine times. The chain has TRBV7-2 and TRBJ2-5; 9 bases map to TRBD2. The CDR3 has 15 residues. V dropped 4 bases and J dropped 7; count of bases not matched to a gene: 10. From germline, CDR1 is SGHTA and CDR2 FQGNSA. CDR3 in DNA: TGTGCCAGCAGCTCGAGCGGGGGGACGGGCGGGACCCAGTACTTC. Amino acid sequence: CASSSSGGTGGTQYF.

In its sample, this clone was seen a few times. V usage is TRBV15 and J usage is TRBJ2-3, with TRBD2 identical over 11 bases. The junction had 13 bases not matched to a gene; V was cut back by 0 bases and J by 2 bases. Germline V CDR1 and CDR2: LNHNV, YYDKDF (reference sequence). The CDR3 loop spans 20 amino acids. The CDR3 is CATSRDPRGLAGGTTDTQYF. The DNA for the CDR3 is TGTGCCACCAGCAGAGACCCCAGGGGGCTAGCGGGGGGAACCACAGATACGCAGTATTTT. The variable domain in full, with the rest retrieved from reference TRBV15 and TRBJ2-3, is DAMVIQNPRYQVTQFGKPVTLSCSQTLNHNVMYWYQQKSSQAPKLLFHYYDKDFNNEADTPDNFQSRRPNTSFCFLDIRSPGLGDTAMYLCATSRDPRGLAGGTTDTQYFGPGTRLTVL.

The genes are TRBV2 and TRBJ2-7, with D possibly TRBD2 on 5 matching bases. The CDR3 is 13 residues long. V lost 7 bases to trimming and J lost 6 bases, with 16 bases between them. Looked up from germline, CDR1 is SNHLY and CDR2 is FYNNEI. The CDR3 protein is CASNVVGGLEQYF. DNA for the CDR3: TGTGCCAGCAACGTCGTGGGTGGACTCGAGCAGTACTTC.

Only a few counts were recorded for this clone. This chain links TRBV27 with TRBJ2-7, with D perhaps TRBD1 (5 bases). The CDR3 runs to 16 residues. Deletions cut 1 base from V and 3 bases from J, with 16 bases between. Germline CDR1 reads MNHEY; CDR2 reads SMNVEV (reference sequence). CDR3 coding DNA: TGTGCCAGCAGTTTATTCTCCGACAGTGAGGTCTACGAGCAGTACTTC. It codes for CASSLFSDSEVYEQYF.

The chain joins TRBV9 to TRBJ2-2; TRBD2 aligns across 12 bases. Germline V lookup: CDR1 SGDLS, CDR2 YYNGEE. V gave up 3 bases and J gave up 5 bases; unmatched junction bases: 11. This CDR3 contains 18 residues. CDR3 DNA sequence: TGTGCCAGCAGCGCTAGACTAGCGGGGGCGTCGTGGACCGGGGAGCTGTTTTTT. It translates to CASSARLAGASWTGELFF.

This rearrangement joins TRBV29-1 to TRBJ2-3, with 9 bases aligning to TRBD2. CDR3 length: 13 amino acids. The V gene end was trimmed by 7 bases and the J gene end by 3 bases; junction bases not matched to a gene: 5. Germline V gene sequence: CDR1 SQVTM, CDR2 ANQGSEA. CDR3: CSAAGGLTDTQYF. CDR3 DNA sequence: TGCAGCGCTGCGGGGGGGCTTACAGATACGCAGTATTTT.

The chain has TRBV2 and TRBJ2-5, with D perhaps matching TRBD1 (5 bases). Matching the DNA end better, TRBJ2-7 makes the J call doubtful. This CDR3 is built from 14 residues. Germline loops: CDR1 SNHLY, CDR2 FYNNEI. This CDR3 is CASSEQGRLYEQYF. The CDR3 coding sequence is TGTGCCAGCAGTGAACAGGGCAGGCTATACGAGCAGTACTTC.

The chain is built from TRBV28 and TRBJ2-7, with 7 nucleotides matching TRBD1. CDR1 is MDHEN and CDR2 is SYDVKM in the germline V gene. The CDR3 is made up of 15 amino acids. Germline trimming cut 5 bases from V and 2 bases from J; bases unmatched to any gene: 9. The CDR3 region is CASSNFGTATYEQYF. CDR3 DNA: TGTGCCAGCAGTAACTTCGGGACAGCCACCTACGAGCAGTACTTC. Variable domain in full (rest from reference TRBV28 and TRBJ2-7): DVKVTQSSRYLVKRTGEKVFLECVQDMDHENMFWYRQDPGLGLRLIYFSYDVKMKEKGDIPEGYSVSREKKERFSLILESASTNQTSMYLCASSNFGTATYEQYFGPGTRLTVT.

The rearrangement joins TRBV5-1 to TRBJ2-3, with TRBD2 matching over 12 bases. Germline-derived CDR1 and CDR2 are SGHRS and YFSETQ. The trim removed 2 bases at V and 4 bases at J, leaving 11 bases unmatched. This CDR3 has 18 residues. CDR3 residues: CASSFGTLAGGSSDTQYF. CDR3 coding DNA: TGCGCCAGCAGCTTCGGGACGCTAGCGGGGGGGTCTTCAGATACGCAGTATTTT.

The rearrangement uses TRBV7-2 and TRBJ2-3, with TRBD2 identical over 10 bases. The CDR3 spans 16 residues. The trim removed 3 bases at V and 7 bases at J, leaving 10 bases unmatched. Germline V gives CDR1 SGHTA, CDR2 FQGNSA. DNA for the CDR3: TGTGCCAGCAGCTTTTCTTTGGTAGCGGGGGGATATACGCAGTATTTT. Its protein product is CASSFSLVAGGYTQYF.

This sequence joins TRBV25-1 and TRBJ2-5; 7 bases fit TRBD1. This CDR3 is built from 15 residues. V lost 6 bases to trimming and J lost 4 bases; unmatched junction nucleotides: 11. Germline-derived CDR1 and CDR2 are MGHDK and SYGVNS. The CDR3 loop reads CASSGRGRPSETQYF. DNA for the CDR3: TGTGCCAGCAGCGGAAGGGGGCGGCCCTCAGAGACCCAGTACTTC.

V and J are TRBV5-4 and TRBJ1-2; D might be TRBD1 (5 bases). V was clipped by 4 bases and J by 1 base, with 14 bases between them. This CDR3 has 15 amino acids. Germline V gives CDR1 SGHNT, CDR2 YYREEE (reference sequence). For the CDR3, the DNA is TGTGCCAGCAGCACAAAGGGGAGGAGTAACTATGGCTACACCTTC. Translating gives CASSTKGRSNYGYTF.

This chain uses TRBV28 with TRBJ2-5; D is unclear. V gave up 3 bases and J gave up 5 bases, with 13 bases separating them. The CDR3 runs to 14 residues. CDR1 MDHEN and CDR2 SYDVKM come from the germline V gene. CDR3 sequence: CASSFGRFWETQYF. The DNA of the CDR3 is TGTGCCAGCAGTTTTGGTCGGTTTTGGGAGACCCAGTACTTC. The full variable domain, rest sourced from reference TRBV28 and TRBJ2-5, is DVKVTQSSRYLVKRTGEKVFLECVQDMDHENMFWYRQDPGLGLRLIYFSYDVKMKEKGDIPEGYSVSREKKERFSLILESASTNQTSMYLCASSFGRFWETQYFGPGTRLLVL.

This chain connects TRBV7-9 to TRBJ2-5; possibly TRBD2 for D (5 bases). In germline, CDR1 is SEHNR, CDR2 FQNEAQ (reference sequence). Trimming stripped 3 bases from V and 4 bases from J, with 9 bases between. This CDR3 region has 13 residues. The CDR3 loop is CASSFLGGETQYF. The CDR3 DNA is TGTGCCAGCAGCTTCCTAGGAGGAGAGACCCAGTACTTC.

The chain recombines TRBV5-1 with TRBJ1-1; 9 bases are shared with TRBD1. The CDR3 sequence is 16 residues long. V lost 3 bases, J lost 0 bases, and 6 bases stayed unmatched. The germline gives CDR1 SGHRS, CDR2 YFSETQ. CDR3 in DNA: TGCGCCAGCAGCTGGGGACAGGGAACGATGAACACTGAAGCTTTCTTT. The encoded protein is CASSWGQGTMNTEAFF.

The table lists this clone with a few counts. The V gene is TRBV7-3, the J gene TRBJ2-7, with D unclear. The CDR3 has 12 amino acids. The germline CDR1 and CDR2 sequences are SGHTA and FQGTGA. The V end was cut by 5 bases, the J end by 3 bases, with 8 bases between. The CDR3 bases are TGTGCCAGCAGCCCATCCGGCTACGAGCAGTACTTC. This encodes CASSPSGYEQYF.

The rearrangement uses TRBV2 and TRBJ2-5; 8 bases match TRBD1. Germline V CDR1 and CDR2: SNHLY, FYNNEI. This CDR3 has 13 amino acids. Trimming at V came to 5 bases and at J to 4 bases, leaving 3 bases not matched to a gene. The CDR3 nucleotides read TGTGCCAGCAGTTGGACAGGGCCAGAGACCCAGTACTTC. Protein sequence: CASSWTGPETQYF.

The J gene is TRBJ2-3, the V gene TRBV11-3; the match to TRBD2 covers 14 bases. After removal of 3 bases from V and 6 bases from J, the junction contained 5 bases not matched to a gene. This CDR3 has 16 amino acids. CDR1 and CDR2 from the germline V gene are SGHNT and YENEEA. The DNA for the CDR3 is TGTGCCAGCAGCTTGACTAGCGGGGGGGCCGGGGATACGCAGTATTTT. This gives the protein CASSLTSGGAGDTQYF.

This clone was found a few times. The chain links TRBV5-4 to TRBJ2-3; 11 bases line up with TRBD2. V lost 4 bases to trimming and J lost 0 bases; unmatched junction nucleotides: 4. Germline CDR1 SGHNT, CDR2 YYREEE (reference sequence). CDR3 size: 16 residues. The CDR3 reads CASSKGLAGSTDTQYF. The DNA for the CDR3 is TGTGCCAGCAGCAAAGGACTAGCGGGTAGCACAGATACGCAGTATTTT.

The V gene is TRBV6-1, the J gene TRBJ2-7; tentative D call: TRBD1 (6 bases). The germline V gene has CDR1 MNHNS and CDR2 SASEGT. The CDR3 is 13 residues long. With 4 bases removed from V and 13 bases from J, the gap between germline ends came to 20 bases. The CDR3 region is CASSALQGNGPYF. The DNA of the CDR3 is TGTGCCAGCAGTGCTCTACAGGGCAATGGGCCATACTTC.

This chain joins TRBV14 and TRBJ2-5; 7 bases align to TRBD1. The ends lost 0 bases at V and 6 bases at J; junction bases unmatched: 1. Per germline, CDR1 SGHDN and CDR2 FVKESK. The CDR3 runs to 13 residues. The CDR3 DNA is TGTGCCAGCAGCCAAGAACAGGGGAAGACCCAGTACTTC. Amino acids: CASSQEQGKTQYF.

The V and J genes are TRBV5-6 and TRBJ2-3, with D perhaps matching TRBD1 (5 bases). Germline V gene sequence: CDR1 SGHDT, CDR2 YYEEEE. The CDR3 extends over 16 amino acids. Trimming removed 3 bases from V and 2 bases from J, with 16 bases in between. The CDR3 nucleotides are TGTGCCAGCAGCTCCTCCTCAGGGTGGGACACAGATACGCAGTATTTT. Translating it yields CASSSSSGWDTDTQYF. Looking up the rest from reference TRBV5-6 and TRBJ2-3 gives the full variable domain: DAGVTQSPTHLIKTRGQQVTLRCSPKSGHDTVSWYQQALGQGPQFIFQYYEEEERQRGNFPDRFSGHQFPNYSSELNVNALLLGDSALYLCASSSSSGWDTDTQYFGPGTRLTVL.

The chain couples TRBV7-8 to TRBJ1-5, with D tentatively TRBD1 (5 bases). This CDR3 contains 13 residues. The germline V gene encodes CDR1 SGHVS and CDR2 FQNEAQ. V was pared by 3 bases and J by 4 bases, with 7 bases between. For the CDR3, the DNA is TGTGCCAGCAGCTTCGACAGAAATCAGCCCCAGCATTTT. This translates into CASSFDRNQPQHF. The variable domain in full, with the rest retrieved from reference TRBV7-8 and TRBJ1-5, is GAGVSQSPRYKVAKRGQDVALRCDPISGHVSLFWYQQALGQGPEFLTYFQNEAQLDKSGLPSDRFFAERPEGSVSTLKIQRTQQEDSAVYLCASSFDRNQPQHFGDGTRLSIL.

The rearrangement links TRBV30 to TRBJ2-2, with D possibly being TRBD1 (6 bases). CDR1 and CDR2 (germline): GTSNPN, SVGIG (reference sequence). V lost 2 bases and J 3 bases, leaving 22 bases between the germline ends. CDR3 length: 18 residues. The CDR3 spells CAWSTQPHRTGYTGELFF. In DNA, the CDR3 is TGTGCCTGGAGTACCCAACCACATCGAACAGGGTACACCGGGGAGCTGTTTTTT.